The sequence of this TCR beta chain was determined in a study of spatial heterogeneity in lung cancer. Study-level information: Raw-read counts averaged over ten per unique TCR and UMI combination. Study-level findings and limits: Intratumoral expanded alpha and beta TCR counts were found to track tumor mutation counts.

TCRdb reanalysed the 5' RACE reads using MiXCR and keeps one entry per CDR3 protein. Of 4,000 or so distinct CDR3 sequences in the sample, over 8% are singletons; the top ten hold 28%. This clonotype has a count of ten or more. What it recognizes is unknown. Because the library targeted alpha chains, this beta chain is an off-target read whose size means little. Time point noted: sample taken at primary tumor resection. Germline V lookup: CDR1 SGHTA, CDR2 FQGTGA. The CDR3 sequence is 14 residues long. V lost 4 bases to trimming and J lost 3 bases, with 7 bases between them. The specimen was lung tumor tissue, collected at surgery. The chain joins TRBV7-3 to TRBJ2-6; tentatively, D is TRBD2 (6 bases). This sequence was found in a male donor with early-stage non-small cell lung cancer. CDR3 in amino acids: CASSSGVGANVLTF. As DNA, the CDR3 is TGTGCCAGCAGCTCGGGAGTTGGGGCCAACGTCCTGACTTTC.